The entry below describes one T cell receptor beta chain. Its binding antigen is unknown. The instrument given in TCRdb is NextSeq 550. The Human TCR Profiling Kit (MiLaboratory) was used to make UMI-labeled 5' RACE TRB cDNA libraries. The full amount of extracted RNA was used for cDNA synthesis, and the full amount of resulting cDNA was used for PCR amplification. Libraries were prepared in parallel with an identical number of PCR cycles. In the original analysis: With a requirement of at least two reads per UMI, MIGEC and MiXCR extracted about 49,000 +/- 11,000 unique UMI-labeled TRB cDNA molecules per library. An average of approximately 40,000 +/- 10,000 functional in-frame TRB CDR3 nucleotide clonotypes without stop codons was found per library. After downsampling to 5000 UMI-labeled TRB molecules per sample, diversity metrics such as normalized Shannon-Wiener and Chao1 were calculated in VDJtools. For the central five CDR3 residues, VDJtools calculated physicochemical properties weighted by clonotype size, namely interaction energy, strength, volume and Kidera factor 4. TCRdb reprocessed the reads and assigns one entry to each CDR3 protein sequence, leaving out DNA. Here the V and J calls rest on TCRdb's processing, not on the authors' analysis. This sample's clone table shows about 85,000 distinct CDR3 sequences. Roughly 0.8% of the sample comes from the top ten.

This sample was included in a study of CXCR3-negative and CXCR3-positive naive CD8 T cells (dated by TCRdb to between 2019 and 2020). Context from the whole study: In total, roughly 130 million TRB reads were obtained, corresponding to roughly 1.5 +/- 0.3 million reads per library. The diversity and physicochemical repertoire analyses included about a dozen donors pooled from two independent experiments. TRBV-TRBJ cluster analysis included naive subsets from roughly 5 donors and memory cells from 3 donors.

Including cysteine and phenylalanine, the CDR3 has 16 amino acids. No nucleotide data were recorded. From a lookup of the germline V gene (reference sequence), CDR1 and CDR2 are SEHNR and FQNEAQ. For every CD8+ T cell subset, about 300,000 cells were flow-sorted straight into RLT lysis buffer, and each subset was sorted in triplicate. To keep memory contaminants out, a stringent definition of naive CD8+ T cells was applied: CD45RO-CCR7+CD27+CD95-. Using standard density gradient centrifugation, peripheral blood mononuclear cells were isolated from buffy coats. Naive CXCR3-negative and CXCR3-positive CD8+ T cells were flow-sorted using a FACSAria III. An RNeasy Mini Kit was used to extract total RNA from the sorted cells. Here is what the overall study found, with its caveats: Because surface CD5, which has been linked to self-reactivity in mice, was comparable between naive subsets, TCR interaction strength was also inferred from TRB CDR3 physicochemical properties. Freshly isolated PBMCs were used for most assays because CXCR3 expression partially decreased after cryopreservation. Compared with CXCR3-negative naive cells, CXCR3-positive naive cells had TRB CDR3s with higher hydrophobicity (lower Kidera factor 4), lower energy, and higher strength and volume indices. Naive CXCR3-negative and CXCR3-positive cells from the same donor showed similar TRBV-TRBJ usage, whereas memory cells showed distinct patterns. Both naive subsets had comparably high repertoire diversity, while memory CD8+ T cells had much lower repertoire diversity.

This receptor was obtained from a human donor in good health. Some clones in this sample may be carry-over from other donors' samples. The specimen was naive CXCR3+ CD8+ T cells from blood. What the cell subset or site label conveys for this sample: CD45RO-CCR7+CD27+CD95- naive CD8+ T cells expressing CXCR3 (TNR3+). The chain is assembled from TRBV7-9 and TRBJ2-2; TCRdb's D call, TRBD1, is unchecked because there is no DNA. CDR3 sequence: CASSYPGTLNTGELFF.